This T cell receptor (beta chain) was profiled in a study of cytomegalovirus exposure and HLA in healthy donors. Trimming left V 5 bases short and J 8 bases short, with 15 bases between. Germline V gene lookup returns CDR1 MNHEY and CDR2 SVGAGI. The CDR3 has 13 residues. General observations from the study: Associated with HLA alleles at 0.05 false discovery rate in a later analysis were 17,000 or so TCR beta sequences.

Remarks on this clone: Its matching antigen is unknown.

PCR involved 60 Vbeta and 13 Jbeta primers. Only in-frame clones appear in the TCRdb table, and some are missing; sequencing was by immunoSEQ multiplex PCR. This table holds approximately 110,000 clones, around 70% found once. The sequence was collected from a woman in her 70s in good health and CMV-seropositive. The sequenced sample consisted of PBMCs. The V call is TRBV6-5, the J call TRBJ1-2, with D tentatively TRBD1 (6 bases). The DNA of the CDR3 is TGTGCCAGCAGTGACGCTACAGGGCAGGGCTACACCTTC. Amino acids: CASSDATGQGYTF.